The present entry profiles one T cell receptor beta chain with its context. Its specificity is not known. The data were obtained in a study of CD8+CD57+ T cells in acquired aplastic anemia. General study points: Both patients and controls carried the same twenty-nine CD8+ CDR3 sequences.

According to the study, genomic DNA was the template for TCR beta VDJ and CDR3 profiling. Via MiXCR, TCRdb re-called the reads, giving one row per CDR3 protein. The sample carries 40,000 to 45,000 distinct CDR3 sequences, roughly two thirds recorded once. Trimming removed 4 bases from V and 7 bases from J; junction bases left unmatched: 8. Germline CDR1 and CDR2: SGDLS and YYNGEE. This CDR3 has 16 amino acids. Sample: sorted CD4+, CD8+, or CD8+CD57+ T cells (not recorded which) from PBMCs. The TCR was taken from a human donor in good health, serving as a control. V usage is TRBV9 and J usage is TRBJ2-1; 13 nucleotides agree with TRBD2. CDR3 in amino acids: CASSSRTSGGMNEQFF. The DNA of the CDR3 is TGTGCCAGCAGCTCTCGGACTAGCGGGGGTATGAATGAGCAGTTCTTC.